This TCR beta chain came from a study of blood T cell repertoires in COVID-19 (TCRdb year 2020). About the investigation overall: Samples from collaborators originated in the United States, Italy and Spain and spanned both the acute and convalescent phases of COVID-19. The prospective study material was composed of cDNA or gDNA derived from T cells, B-cell-depleted T cells, or PBMCs. The dataset comprised deeply sampled blood TCRbeta repertoires from subjects exposed to, actively infected with, or recovered from COVID-19. The repertoires were made available in a free public database intended to serve as a resource for research on the immune response to SARS-CoV-2. The samples were drawn from two sources: the first 160 participants of the ongoing ImmuneRACE study, and 950 to 1,500 subjects contributed by 6 global collaborators. Nearly every sample came with metadata listing a de-identified subject ID, COVID-19 status, age in years and sex. Where HLA class I and class II types were available, the types were taken from metadata supplied by the sample provider, not from assay-based typing.

TCRbeta CDR3 regions were amplified from genomic DNA using the immunoSEQ Assay, a bias-controlled multiplex PCR. As for the authors' bioinformatics: The number of nucleated cells in each sample was estimated by amplification of reference gene primers within the assay. Sequence reads were collapsed and filtered to measure the absolute abundance of every unique TCRbeta CDR3 rearrangement. For each sample, productive Simpson clonality was calculated as the square root of Simpson's diversity index across productive rearrangements. Held by TCRdb, this immuneACCESS table contains in-frame sequences only and omits some clones. Under half of the omission traces to an unresolved V gene where checked; the cause of the rest is unknown. The V and J calls and the clone size are those of that table, but D and trimming were determined from the DNA. The sample data list roughly 88,000 clones, and roughly 80% of these were observed just once. In total, the top ten clones hold 15% of the sample.

Collaborating institutions collected whole blood in K2EDTA tubes following their own protocols. For TCRbeta analysis, collaborator samples were shipped as frozen whole blood, as isolated PBMCs, or as DNA extracted from either sample type. Counted from cysteine to phenylalanine, this CDR3 has 14 amino acids. Here the CDR3 DNA is all that survives: 42 bases in frame from base 1. Via the germline V gene, CDR1 is SGHAT and CDR2 FQNNGV. Trimming leaves V shorter by 8 bases and J shorter by 4 bases, with the junction holding 7 bases beyond the gene matches. Results the study describes overall, beyond this receptor: How much clinical and demographic metadata was included differed by source and by participant, and the metadata was provided uncurated.

A note on this clone: Its antigen has not been determined. One base away there is no much larger clone; base qualities are not given.

The chain is made from TRBV11-2 and TRBJ1-1, and TRBD1 matches 10 of the central bases. The sequence was collected from a woman older than 75 with acute or convalescent COVID-19. The source material was peripheral blood. The DNA sequence reads TGTGCCAGCGGTTACGGGACAGGGGTCACTGAAGCTTTCTTT. This sequence encodes CASGYGTGVTEAFF.